Listed here are 13 T cell receptor beta chains from one sample, sequenced in a study of cytomegalovirus exposure and HLA in healthy donors. Primers included in the PCR were 60 Vbeta and 13 Jbeta primers. Some clones are missing from TCRdb's copy, which holds only in-frame ones; the method was immunoSEQ multiplex PCR. The sample includes about 50,000 clones. Sequenced sample: PBMCs. Source of these receptors: a woman under 30 in good health and CMV-seronegative.

The rearrangement links TRBV5-1 to TRBJ1-1; D remains unclear. From germline, CDR1 is SGHRS and CDR2 YFSETQ. V was pared by 1 base and J by 1 base, with 5 bases between. This CDR3 spans 13 amino acids. Here the CDR3 reads CASSLTGNTEAFF. In nucleotides, the CDR3 is TGCGCCAGCAGCTTGACGGGGAACACTGAAGCTTTCTTT.

The chain couples TRBV7-9 to TRBJ2-1; D gene ambiguous. The CDR3 runs to 16 residues. CDR1 and CDR2 from the germline V gene are SEHNR and FQNEAQ (reference sequence). Trimming shortened V by 4 bases and J by 2 bases, and 15 bases separated the two germline ends. DNA of the CDR3: TGTGCCAGCAGCTGGCTTTCGGGTGGCACCTACAATGAGCAGTTCTTC. Translation gives CASSWLSGGTYNEQFF.

The chain carries TRBV7-8 and TRBJ2-7; maybe TRBD2 (5 bases). Trimming removed 5 bases from V and 6 bases from J, with 20 bases in between. Germline CDR1 is SGHVS and CDR2 is FQNEAQ. The CDR3 extends over 15 amino acids. Written as DNA, the CDR3 is TGTGCCAGCAGCCAAGCTCCGGGATCCCCAGGCGAGCAGTACTTC. Amino acid sequence: CASSQAPGSPGEQYF.

This chain uses TRBV4-1 with TRBJ2-3; D may be TRBD2 (6 bases). Germline CDR1 and CDR2: MGHRA and YSYEKL. The CDR3 sequence is 15 residues long. V gave up 5 bases and J gave up 3 bases, with 15 bases separating them. CDR3 bases: TGCGCCAGCAGCGTAAAATGGGGAGGTACAGATACGCAGTATTTT. Protein sequence: CASSVKWGGTDTQYF.

This rearrangement joins TRBV6-4 to TRBJ1-2, with no clear D. Germline V lookup: CDR1 MRHNA, CDR2 SNTAGT. The CDR3 consists of 13 residues. The V gene lost 4 bases and the J gene lost 4 bases, with 10 bases spanning the gap. For the CDR3, the DNA is TGTGCCAGCAGTGGCCTGCCGGGCTATGGCTACACCTTC. Its translation is CASSGLPGYGYTF.

V is TRBV20-1 and J is TRBJ1-1; unclear D gene. With 0 bases removed from V and 11 bases from J, the gap between germline ends came to 10 bases. Germline values: CDR1 DFQATT, CDR2 SNEGSKA (reference sequence). The CDR3 covers 11 residues. CDR3 nucleotide sequence: TGCAGTGCTAGAGATGGAACCGGGGCTTTCTTT. Translating it yields CSARDGTGAFF.

J is TRBJ1-1 and V is TRBV29-1, with D maybe TRBD1 (5 bases). Germline CDR1 reads SQVTM; CDR2 reads ANQGSEA. V was trimmed by 5 bases and J by 1 base, leaving 14 bases between them. This CDR3 has 14 residues. The DNA of the CDR3 is TGCAGCGTTTCCAGGGTCGGGAGGAACACTGAAGCTTTCTTT. This gives the protein CSVSRVGRNTEAFF.

The chain recombines TRBV29-1 with TRBJ2-7; D perhaps matches TRBD2 (6 bases). V was cut by 2 bases and J by 2 bases, with 31 bases left in between. The germline V gene has CDR1 SQVTM and CDR2 ANQGSEA. CDR3 size: 20 residues. CDR3 sequence: CSVELAKTHRKGGGTYEQYF. CDR3 nucleotide sequence: TGCAGCGTTGAATTGGCCAAAACCCATCGTAAGGGAGGTGGGACCTACGAGCAGTACTTC.

The chain recombines TRBV2 with TRBJ1-1, with TRBD1 matching over 7 bases. Germline V gene data show CDR1 as SNHLY and CDR2 as FYNNEI. V trimming: 6 bases; J trimming: 5 bases; junction bases outside the gene matches: 0. The CDR3 covers 11 residues. The CDR3 DNA reads as TGTGCCAGCAGACAGGGGACTGAAGCTTTCTTT. This encodes CASRQGTEAFF.

The chain joins TRBV30 to TRBJ1-2; 10 nucleotides line up with TRBD1. Germline CDR1 GTSNPN, CDR2 SVGIG (reference sequence). The V gene end was trimmed by 7 bases and the J gene end by 2 bases; junction bases not matched to a gene: 7. CDR3 length: 14 amino acids. CDR3 nucleotides: TGTGCCTCCTCGGGGACAGGGGCCAACTATGGCTACACCTTC. Translation gives CASSGTGANYGYTF.

The rearrangement uses TRBV5-1 and TRBJ1-2, with D hard to call. Germline CDR1 and CDR2: SGHRS and YFSETQ. This CDR3 contains 11 residues. V was pared by 3 bases and J by 5 bases, with 5 bases between. This CDR3 is CASSSIYGYTF. The CDR3 bases are TGCGCCAGCAGCTCTATATATGGCTACACCTTC.

J is TRBJ1-4 and V is TRBV18; no firm D call. Germline V gene lookup returns CDR1 KGHSH and CDR2 LQKENI. V dropped 6 bases and J dropped 8 bases, with 16 bases sitting between them. The CDR3 spans 14 residues. The CDR3 sequence: CASSAWETSEKLFF. Here the CDR3 DNA reads TGTGCCAGCTCGGCTTGGGAGACGAGCGAAAAACTGTTTTTT.

The chain couples TRBV6-1 to TRBJ1-1, with no clear D. Germline V gene sequence: CDR1 MNHNS, CDR2 SASEGT. The ends were cut back, 4 bases at V and 0 bases at J, with 6 bases in the middle. The CDR3 is 13 amino acids. As DNA, the CDR3 is TGTGCCAGCAGTGTTAGATTGAACACTGAAGCTTTCTTT. It translates to CASSVRLNTEAFF.